Listed below are T cell receptor beta chains from one sample, sequenced in a study of cytotoxic CD8 clonotypes in ibrutinib-treated CLL. Sequencing was performed with immunoSEQ multiplex PCR; in TCRdb, only in-frame clones are kept and a portion is missing. The table includes roughly 76,000 clones, approximately 80% detected once. The sequencing used PBMCs, collected at disease progression, from a patient treated with ibrutinib. The receptor set was obtained from a human donor with chronic lymphocytic leukemia. CDR3s include the opening cysteine and the closing phenylalanine or tryptophan. Each record gives: J gene, D gene, clone size, V gene, CDR3 DNA, CDR3 protein. The D gene is left open where the match is weak. Clone size is given for some rows only: seen once, a few or many times, or a class if the clone is expanded.

J gene: TRBJ1-1; D gene: -; clone size: -; V gene: TRBV28; CDR3 DNA: TGTGCCAGCAGTTTAGAGGTTTGGGACACTGAAGCTTTCTTT; CDR3 protein: CASSLEVWDTEAFF
J gene: TRBJ2-7; D gene: -; clone size: -; V gene: TRBV27; CDR3 DNA: TGTGCCAGCAGTTTACCCCTGCAGTACTTC; CDR3 protein: CASSLPLQYF
J gene: TRBJ2-2; D gene: -; clone size: -; V gene: TRBV7-3; CDR3 DNA: TGTGCCAGCAGCCCTTTAATCAACACCGGGGAGCTGTTTTTT; CDR3 protein: CASSPLINTGELFF
J gene: TRBJ1-2; D gene: -; clone size: -; V gene: TRBV18; CDR3 DNA: TGTGCCAGCTCACCCCCCCTGGGGGAAGGCTATGGCTACACCTTC; CDR3 protein: CASSPPLGEGYGYTF
J gene: TRBJ2-3; D gene: -; clone size: -; V gene: TRBV6-1; CDR3 DNA: TGTGCCAGCAGTGAAGTCGGGGGTAGCACAGATACGCAGTATTTT; CDR3 protein: CASSEVGGSTDTQYF
J gene: TRBJ1-5; D gene: TRBD1; clone size: -; V gene: TRBV6-6; CDR3 DNA: TGTGCCAGCAGTTACTCGGGACAGTTCAATCAGCCCCAGCATTTT; CDR3 protein: CASSYSGQFNQPQHF
J gene: TRBJ1-6; D gene: -; clone size: few; V gene: TRBV15; CDR3 DNA: TGTGCCACCAGCAGAGATCTTAGCGGGAATTCACCCCTCCACTTT; CDR3 protein: CATSRDLSGNSPLHF
J gene: TRBJ2-1; D gene: TRBD1; clone size: -; V gene: TRBV9; CDR3 DNA: TGTGCCAGCAGCGTTGGCCGACAGGGCTACAATGAGCAGTTCTTC; CDR3 protein: CASSVGRQGYNEQFF
J gene: TRBJ1-5; D gene: -; clone size: -; V gene: TRBV4-1; CDR3 DNA: TGCGCCAGCAGCCAATTTTGGAGCCCGGGACGGGATCAGCCCCAGCATTTT; CDR3 protein: CASSQFWSPGRDQPQHF
J gene: TRBJ1-2; D gene: TRBD1; clone size: -; V gene: TRBV9; CDR3 DNA: TGTGCCAGCAGCGCCAGACAGGGGGCCTATGGCTACACCTTC; CDR3 protein: CASSARQGAYGYTF
J gene: TRBJ2-5; D gene: -; clone size: -; V gene: TRBV6-5; CDR3 DNA: TGTGCCAGCAGTTACGTGGGGGGTCGGGAGACCCAGTACTTC; CDR3 protein: CASSYVGGRETQYF
J gene: TRBJ1-1; D gene: -; clone size: -; V gene: TRBV19; CDR3 DNA: TGTGCCAGTAGTTACAGGGCCCAGGGCACTGAAGCTTTCTTT; CDR3 protein: CASSYRAQGTEAFF
J gene: TRBJ2-6; D gene: -; clone size: -; V gene: TRBV28; CDR3 DNA: TGTGCCAGCAGTTTTCTGACAGCTACCTCTGGGGCCAACGTCCTGACTTTC; CDR3 protein: CASSFLTATSGANVLTF
J gene: TRBJ1-5; D gene: -; clone size: -; V gene: TRBV30; CDR3 DNA: TGTGCCTGGAGTGTAGTCAATGGATGGAATCAGCCCCAGCATTTT; CDR3 protein: CAWSVVNGWNQPQHF
J gene: TRBJ2-1; D gene: TRBD2; clone size: -; V gene: TRBV6-5; CDR3 DNA: TGTGCCAGCAGTAGAATAGCGGGAGTTGTGGCTGAGCAGTTCTTC; CDR3 protein: CASSRIAGVVAEQFF
J gene: TRBJ1-6; D gene: -; clone size: -; V gene: TRBV5-1; CDR3 DNA: TGCGCCAGCAGCTTGGAGGGTGGAGGGATGTCACCCCTCCACTTT; CDR3 protein: CASSLEGGGMSPLHF
J gene: TRBJ1-5; D gene: -; clone size: -; V gene: TRBV19; CDR3 DNA: TGTGCCAGTAGTCCCGACCCGGCGGGGGATCAGCCCCAGCATTTT; CDR3 protein: CASSPDPAGDQPQHF
J gene: TRBJ2-5; D gene: -; clone size: -; V gene: TRBV7-9; CDR3 DNA: TGTGCCAGCCGGACTCCGAGGGAATCCCAGTACTTC; CDR3 protein: CASRTPRESQYF
J gene: TRBJ1-1; D gene: -; clone size: -; V gene: TRBV10-1; CDR3 DNA: TGCGCCAGCAGGTTTGACTTGGGGACCGAAGCTTTCTTT; CDR3 protein: CASRFDLGTEAFF
J gene: TRBJ1-5; D gene: -; clone size: -; V gene: TRBV30; CDR3 DNA: TGTGCCTGGAACGGACAGAGCAATCAGCCCCAGCATTTT; CDR3 protein: CAWNGQSNQPQHF
J gene: TRBJ2-7; D gene: -; clone size: -; V gene: TRBV5-4; CDR3 DNA: TGTGCCAGCAGCTTCGGTGTTTCCTACGAGCAGTACTTC; CDR3 protein: CASSFGVSYEQYF
J gene: TRBJ2-7; D gene: -; clone size: -; V gene: TRBV4-2; CDR3 DNA: TGTGCCAGCAGCCAAGAATTGGGGGTAGGGGAATCCGAGCAGTACTTC; CDR3 protein: CASSQELGVGESEQYF
J gene: TRBJ1-1; D gene: TRBD1; clone size: -; V gene: TRBV6-1; CDR3 DNA: TGTGCCAGCAGTCCCACGACAGGGGGCAATACTGAAGCTTTCTTT; CDR3 protein: CASSPTTGGNTEAFF
J gene: TRBJ2-7; D gene: -; clone size: -; V gene: TRBV20-1; CDR3 DNA: TGCAGTGCTAGCCGGGGGAACGAGCAGTACTTC; CDR3 protein: CSASRGNEQYF
J gene: TRBJ2-5; D gene: -; clone size: -; V gene: TRBV7-9; CDR3 DNA: TGTGCCAGCAGCCCTCGATCCGGACTCCAAGAGACCCAGTACTTC; CDR3 protein: CASSPRSGLQETQYF
J gene: TRBJ2-1; D gene: -; clone size: -; V gene: TRBV7-6; CDR3 DNA: TGTGCCAGCAGCAAAGGCCTAGTGGACAATGAGCAGTTCTTC; CDR3 protein: CASSKGLVDNEQFF
J gene: TRBJ1-2; D gene: TRBD1; clone size: -; V gene: TRBV7-6; CDR3 DNA: TGTGCCAGCAGCTTAGTCTCCGGGACAGCCTATGGCTACACCTTC; CDR3 protein: CASSLVSGTAYGYTF
J gene: TRBJ1-2; D gene: -; clone size: few; V gene: TRBV19; CDR3 DNA: TGTGCCAGTAGTCGAGGGCAGATCTATGGCTACACCTTC; CDR3 protein: CASSRGQIYGYTF
J gene: TRBJ1-5; D gene: -; clone size: -; V gene: TRBV19; CDR3 DNA: TGTGCCAGTAGTATTCGGCAGGCGCCTACCAATCAGCCCCAGCATTTT; CDR3 protein: CASSIRQAPTNQPQHF
J gene: TRBJ1-1; D gene: -; clone size: -; V gene: TRBV7-9; CDR3 DNA: TGTGCCAGCAGCTTAGTTAGTAGCAGGGCCGGAGGCACTGAAGCTTTCTTT; CDR3 protein: CASSLVSSRAGGTEAFF
J gene: TRBJ2-2; D gene: -; clone size: -; V gene: TRBV19; CDR3 DNA: TGTGCCAGTACCGATCGTGGGTGGGCCGGGGAGCTGTTTTTT; CDR3 protein: CASTDRGWAGELFF
J gene: TRBJ1-4; D gene: TRBD1; clone size: -; V gene: TRBV5-1; CDR3 DNA: TGCGCCAGCAGCCGAACAGGGGGGAATGAAAAACTGTTTTTT; CDR3 protein: CASSRTGGNEKLFF
J gene: TRBJ2-1; D gene: TRBD2; clone size: -; V gene: TRBV19; CDR3 DNA: TGTGCCAGTAGTAAAGGTACTAGCGGGGCTAATGAGCAGTTCTTC; CDR3 protein: CASSKGTSGANEQFF
J gene: TRBJ1-2; D gene: TRBD1; clone size: -; V gene: TRBV27; CDR3 DNA: TGTGCCAGCAGTTTAGGGACAGGGGGACCCTATGGCTACACCTTC; CDR3 protein: CASSLGTGGPYGYTF
J gene: TRBJ2-5; D gene: -; clone size: -; V gene: TRBV2; CDR3 DNA: TGTGCCAGCAGTGAAAACAGTCACCAAGAGACCCAGTACTTC; CDR3 protein: CASSENSHQETQYF
J gene: TRBJ1-2; D gene: -; clone size: few; V gene: TRBV18; CDR3 DNA: TGTGCCAGCTCGCGGGACACCACCGCTGCCTATGGCTACACCTTC; CDR3 protein: CASSRDTTAAYGYTF
J gene: TRBJ2-1; D gene: -; clone size: -; V gene: TRBV7-3; CDR3 DNA: TGTGCCAGCAGCTCAGGCCAGGGGACCTACAATGAGCAGTTCTTC; CDR3 protein: CASSSGQGTYNEQFF
J gene: TRBJ1-5; D gene: -; clone size: once; V gene: TRBV28; CDR3 DNA: TGTGCCAGCAGTCGCCAAGGGATGGGTAGCAATCAGCCCCAGCATTTT; CDR3 protein: CASSRQGMGSNQPQHF
J gene: TRBJ2-3; D gene: TRBD2; clone size: -; V gene: TRBV12-5; CDR3 DNA: TGTGCTAGTGGTTTGGAAGGACTAGCGGGAGTTATAGATACGCAGTATTTT; CDR3 protein: CASGLEGLAGVIDTQYF
J gene: TRBJ1-2; D gene: -; clone size: once; V gene: TRBV19; CDR3 DNA: TGTGCCAGCCACCAGGGTGATAGAAGCGGTGGCTACACCTTC; CDR3 protein: CASHQGDRSGGYTF